A single sample is the source of the 24 T cell receptor beta chains below, sequenced in a study of lymphopenia after photon versus proton radiotherapy. TCRdb's copy holds only in-frame clones and misses some; the assay was immunoSEQ multiplex PCR. Among approximately 150,000 clones, 70% to 90% were seen once, and the ten largest hold approximately 4.7%. The sequences come from peripheral blood, collected from a patient treated with photon-based radiotherapy. All receptors come from a man aged 45-65 years with gastric cancer.

The chain has TRBV30 and TRBJ2-1; 12 bases fit TRBD2. Germline V gives CDR1 GTSNPN, CDR2 SVGIG (reference sequence). The CDR3 is made up of 14 amino acids. V lost 5 bases and J lost 3; bases outside the gene matches: 2. The CDR3 spells CAWGLAGLYNEQFF. For the CDR3, the DNA is TGTGCCTGGGGACTAGCGGGACTCTACAATGAGCAGTTCTTC. Together with reference TRBV30 and TRBJ2-1, the CDR3 gives the full variable domain: SQTIHQWPATLVQPVGSPLSLECTVEGTSNPNLYWYRQAAGRGLQLLFYSVGIGQISSEVPQNLSASRPQDRQFILSSKKLLLSDSGFYLCAWGLAGLYNEQFFGPGTRLTVL.

J is TRBJ1-2 and V is TRBV5-4, with TRBD1 as a possible D gene (5 bases). V dropped 9 bases and J dropped 1 base, with 16 bases sitting between them. This CDR3 contains 14 residues. Per the germline V gene, CDR1 is SGHNT and CDR2 is YYREEE (reference sequence). CDR3 residues: CAMTFPGLNYGYTF. The DNA for the CDR3 is TGTGCCATGACTTTTCCGGGGCTTAACTATGGCTACACCTTC.

On this clone itself: One junction end disagrees with the germline gene, perhaps due to a read error. The chain joins TRBV6-1 to TRBJ1-2; no clear D. CDR1 and CDR2 from the germline V gene are MNHNS and SASEGT. The CDR3 is made up of 11 amino acids. The CDR3 here is CASSEASGPYF. The CDR3, as DNA: TGTGCCAGCAGTGAAGCGTCTGGGCCCTACTTC.

The chain combines TRBV7-9 with TRBJ2-7; D might be TRBD2 (5 bases). The CDR3 loop spans 15 amino acids. The V gene lost 5 bases and the J gene lost 3 bases, with 17 bases spanning the gap. Germline V gene lookup returns CDR1 SEHNR and CDR2 FQNEAQ (reference sequence). Here the CDR3 reads CASSPSQNRGYEQYF. CDR3 nucleotides: TGTGCCAGCAGCCCCAGTCAAAATCGGGGCTACGAGCAGTACTTC.

The chain is built from TRBV11-2 and TRBJ2-7; D might be TRBD1 (6 bases). The CDR3 length is 15 residues. Germline loops: CDR1 SGHAT, CDR2 FQNNGV. V was shortened by 1 base and J by 5 bases, with 15 bases between the two germline ends. CDR3 residues: CASSLAGQYRHEQYF. As DNA, the CDR3 is TGTGCCAGCAGCTTAGCAGGACAGTATCGCCACGAGCAGTACTTC.

This chain connects TRBV7-2 to TRBJ1-2; 9 bases agree with TRBD1. Germline V gene data show CDR1 as SGHTA and CDR2 as FQGNSA. Trimming at V came to 5 bases and at J to 5 bases, leaving 12 bases not matched to a gene. This CDR3 contains 16 residues. Here the CDR3 DNA reads TGTGCCAGCAGCGTAAAGACCGGGACAGGGAGGTATGGCTACACCTTC. Protein sequence: CASSVKTGTGRYGYTF.

The CDR3 loop is CASSLGQGTGEQYF. The CDR3 nucleotides are TGTGCCAGCAGCTTGGGACAGGGGACAGGCGAGCAGTACTTC. The chain is built from TRBV7-2 and TRBJ2-7; 10 bases align to TRBD1. V lost 3 bases, J lost 6 bases, and 5 bases stayed unmatched. CDR1 and CDR2 from the germline V gene are SGHTA and FQGNSA. The CDR3 totals 14 residues.

The chain carries TRBV6-1 and TRBJ1-2; D unresolved. Germline-derived CDR1 and CDR2 are MNHNS and SASEGT. V was shortened by 5 bases and J by 3 bases, with 10 bases between the two germline ends. The length of the CDR3 is 13 residues. CDR3 in amino acids: CASSPSWDYGYTF. CDR3 bases: TGTGCCAGCAGTCCGAGCTGGGACTATGGCTACACCTTC.

The chain recombines TRBV29-1 with TRBJ1-1, with D perhaps matching TRBD1 (6 bases). The V and J ends lost 7 bases and 1 base respectively, with 7 bases between them. CDR1 is SQVTM and CDR2 is ANQGSEA in the germline V gene. The CDR3 extends over 11 amino acids. CDR3 bases: TGCAGCGCCAGGGGGAACACTGAAGCTTTCTTT. Its protein product is CSARGNTEAFF.

The V and J genes are TRBV9 and TRBJ2-7, with no clear D. CDR1 SGDLS and CDR2 YYNGEE come from the germline V gene. V gave up 0 bases and J gave up 0 bases, with 7 bases separating them. This CDR3 is built from 14 residues. This CDR3 reads CASSVDVDSYEQYF. The CDR3 DNA is TGTGCCAGCAGCGTAGACGTCGACTCCTACGAGCAGTACTTC.

The V gene is TRBV29-1, the J gene TRBJ2-3, with D perhaps given as TRBD1 or TRBD2 (5 bases each). Germline CDR1 and CDR2: SQVTM and ANQGSEA. Trimming stripped 4 bases from V and 1 base from J, with 12 bases between. The length of the CDR3 is 14 residues. CDR3 coding DNA: TGCAGCGTTGTTCGGCAGGGACGCACAGATACGCAGTATTTT. It specifies CSVVRQGRTDTQYF.

CDR3 coding DNA: TGTGCCAGCAGCTTTACCGGGACAGGTGGTTTCTCCTACGAGCAGTACTTC. Its protein is CASSFTGTGGFSYEQYF. The chain is built from TRBV7-2 and TRBJ2-7; 8 bases are shared with TRBD1. The junction had 10 bases not matched to a gene; V was cut back by 3 bases and J by 0 bases. Germline lookup yields CDR1 SGHTA and CDR2 FQGNSA. The CDR3 consists of 17 residues. The variable domain in full, completed from reference TRBV7-2 and TRBJ2-7, reads GAGVSQSPSNKVTEKGKDVELRCDPISGHTALYWYRQSLGQGLEFLIYFQGNSAPDKSGLPSDRFSAERTGGSVSTLTIQRTQQEDSAVYLCASSFTGTGGFSYEQYFGPGTRLTVT.

The V and J genes are TRBV19 and TRBJ2-1; 8 bases map to TRBD2. The CDR3 totals 17 residues. V was clipped by 8 bases and J by 4 bases; unmatched bases: 16. Germline values: CDR1 LNHDA, CDR2 SQIVND (reference sequence). The CDR3 region has the DNA TGTGCCAGTTCCCTAGGGACCCGGGGGGGGCAATACAATGAGCAGTTCTTC. Translated: CASSLGTRGGQYNEQFF.

The rearrangement joins TRBV6-5 to TRBJ1-2; D perhaps matches TRBD1 (5 bases). This CDR3 spans 15 amino acids. CDR1 MNHEY and CDR2 SVGAGI come from the germline V gene. V was cut by 2 bases and J by 5 bases, with 15 bases left in between. In DNA, the CDR3 is TGTGCCAGCAGTTACGGTGGGGGACTGGGATATGGCTACACCTTC. As protein: CASSYGGGLGYGYTF.

This chain uses TRBV18 with TRBJ1-4; D is unclear. CDR1 is KGHSH, CDR2 LQKENI, per germline. The CDR3 runs to 13 residues. The germline V and J ends were trimmed by 4 bases and 4 bases, with 7 bases remaining between them. The CDR3 sequence: CASSRHRNEKLFF. The DNA for the CDR3 is TGTGCCAGCTCACGACACCGTAATGAAAAACTGTTTTTT.

This CDR3 reads CASSTGRGEQYF. In nucleotides, the CDR3 is TGTGCCAGCAGTACTGGACGGGGAGAGCAGTACTTC. J is TRBJ2-7 and V is TRBV6-1; weak D call: TRBD2 (5 bases). CDR1 is MNHNS, CDR2 SASEGT, per germline. The CDR3 runs 12 residues. The V end lost 5 bases, the J end lost 7 bases, and 12 bases lay between the germline ends.

The chain recombines TRBV7-6 with TRBJ1-5; D is perhaps TRBD1 (5 bases). CDR3 size: 14 residues. Trimming took 6 bases from V and 7 from J, leaving 16 bases between them. The germline V gene has CDR1 SGHVS and CDR2 FNYEAQ. CDR3 bases: TGTGCCAGCAGTAACGGGGCCTCAAAGCAGCCCCAGCATTTT. Its protein product is CASSNGASKQPQHF.

This rearrangement joins TRBV7-2 to TRBJ2-5; possible D gene TRBD2, 6 bases. Trimming shortened V by 5 bases and J by 3 bases, and 16 bases separated the two germline ends. The CDR3 has 15 amino acids. The germline V gene has CDR1 SGHTA and CDR2 FQGNSA. Written as DNA, the CDR3 is TGTGCCAGCAGCCGCGTGGGAGGTAAAGAAGAGACCCAGTACTTC. Protein: CASSRVGGKEETQYF.

V gene TRBV9 combines with J gene TRBJ2-2; D uncertain. V lost 3 bases and J lost 7, with 10 bases in between. Germline CDR1 is SGDLS and CDR2 is YYNGEE. There are 13 residues in the CDR3. The CDR3 nucleotides are TGTGCCAGCAGCGAAAAGACCGTCGGGGAGCTGTTTTTT. Its translation is CASSEKTVGELFF.

V and J are TRBV10-2 and TRBJ2-2, with D possibly called TRBD1 or TRBD2 (5 bases each). This CDR3 has 15 amino acids. V was trimmed by 3 bases and J by 5 bases, leaving 13 bases between them. In germline, CDR1 is WSHSY, CDR2 SAAADI. The CDR3 bases are TGCGCCAGCAGTGATAGGGGCGGGTGGACCGGGGAGCTGTTTTTT. Translated, it gives CASSDRGGWTGELFF.

This clone showed up just a few times. The chain couples TRBV6-6 to TRBJ2-7; a possible D gene is TRBD1 (7 bases). Germline V gene data show CDR1 as MNHNY and CDR2 as SVGAGI (reference sequence). The CDR3 is 15 residues long. The ends were cut back, 0 bases at V and 7 bases at J, with 16 bases in the middle. The CDR3 loop reads CASSYSQGGSEEQYF. The CDR3 nucleotides are TGTGCCAGCAGTTACTCGCAGGGGGGATCGGAAGAGCAGTACTTC.

The rearrangement uses TRBV5-1 and TRBJ2-7, with D unclear. Germline V gives CDR1 SGHRS, CDR2 YFSETQ. V shed 4 bases and J shed 1 base, with 12 bases lying between them. The CDR3 has 14 amino acids. CDR3 sequence reads: CASSTGRVSYEQYF. The CDR3, as DNA: TGCGCCAGCAGCACGGGCAGAGTTTCCTACGAGCAGTACTTC.

This chain connects TRBV18 to TRBJ1-2; maybe TRBD1 (5 bases). Germline loops: CDR1 KGHSH, CDR2 LQKENI. V was trimmed by 2 bases and J by 8 bases, leaving 15 bases between them. This CDR3 spans 14 amino acids. DNA for the CDR3: TGTGCCAGCTCACCAAATGGGGCCAGAGAGGGCTACACCTTC. It translates to CASSPNGAREGYTF. Full variable domain (missing parts from reference TRBV18 and TRBJ1-2): NAGVMQNPRHLVRRRGQEARLRCSPMKGHSHVYWYRQLPEEGLKFMVYLQKENIIDESGMPKERFSAEFPKEGPSILRIQQVVRGDSAAYFCASSPNGAREGYTFGSGTRLTVV.

V gene TRBV30 combines with J gene TRBJ2-1; D is uncertain. Germline CDR1 GTSNPN, CDR2 SVGIG (reference sequence). Trimming removed 2 bases from V and 5 bases from J, with 13 bases in between. The CDR3 is 14 residues long. CDR3 sequence reads: CAWSFGNLNNEQFF. CDR3 coding DNA: TGTGCCTGGAGTTTTGGCAACCTGAACAATGAGCAGTTCTTC. The variable domain in full, completed from reference TRBV30 and TRBJ2-1, reads SQTIHQWPATLVQPVGSPLSLECTVEGTSNPNLYWYRQAAGRGLQLLFYSVGIGQISSEVPQNLSASRPQDRQFILSSKKLLLSDSGFYLCAWSFGNLNNEQFFGPGTRLTVL.